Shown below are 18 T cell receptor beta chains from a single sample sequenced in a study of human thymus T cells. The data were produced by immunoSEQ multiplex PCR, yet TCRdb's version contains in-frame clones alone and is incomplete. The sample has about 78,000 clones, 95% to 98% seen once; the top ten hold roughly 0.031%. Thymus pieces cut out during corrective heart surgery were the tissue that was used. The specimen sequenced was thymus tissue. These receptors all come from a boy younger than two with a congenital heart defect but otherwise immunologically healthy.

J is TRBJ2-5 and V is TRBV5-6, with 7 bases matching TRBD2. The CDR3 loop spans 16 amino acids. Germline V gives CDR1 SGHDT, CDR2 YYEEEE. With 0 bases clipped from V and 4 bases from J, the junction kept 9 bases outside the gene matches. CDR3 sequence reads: CASSLAGEGRLETQYF. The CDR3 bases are TGTGCCAGCAGCTTGGCCGGGGAGGGCCGATTAGAGACCCAGTACTTC.

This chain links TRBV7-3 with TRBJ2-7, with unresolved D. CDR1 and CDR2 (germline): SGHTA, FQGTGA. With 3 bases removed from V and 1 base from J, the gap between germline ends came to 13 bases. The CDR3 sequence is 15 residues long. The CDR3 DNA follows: TGTGCCAGCAGCTTTCAATATGGCGGATCCTACGAGCAGTACTTC. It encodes CASSFQYGGSYEQYF. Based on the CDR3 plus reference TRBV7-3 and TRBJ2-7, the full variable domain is GAGVSQTPSNKVTEKGKYVELRCDPISGHTALYWYRQSLGQGPEFLIYFQGTGAADDSGLPNDRFFAVRPEGSVSTLKIQRTERGDSAVYLCASSFQYGGSYEQYFGPGTRLTVT.

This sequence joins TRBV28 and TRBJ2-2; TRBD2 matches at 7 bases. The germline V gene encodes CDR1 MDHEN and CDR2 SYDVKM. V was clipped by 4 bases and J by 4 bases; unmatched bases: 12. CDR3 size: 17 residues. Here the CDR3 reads CASSCPDGGGVTGELFF. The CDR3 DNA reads TGTGCCAGCAGTTGCCCGGACGGCGGGGGAGTCACCGGGGAGCTGTTTTTT.

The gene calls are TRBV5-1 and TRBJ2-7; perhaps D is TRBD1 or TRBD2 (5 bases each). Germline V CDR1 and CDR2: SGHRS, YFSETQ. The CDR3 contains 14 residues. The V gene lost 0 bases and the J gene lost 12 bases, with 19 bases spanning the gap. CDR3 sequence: CASSLVLGAVRRYF. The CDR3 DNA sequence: TGCGCCAGCAGCTTGGTCCTCGGGGCAGTGCGTAGGTACTTC.

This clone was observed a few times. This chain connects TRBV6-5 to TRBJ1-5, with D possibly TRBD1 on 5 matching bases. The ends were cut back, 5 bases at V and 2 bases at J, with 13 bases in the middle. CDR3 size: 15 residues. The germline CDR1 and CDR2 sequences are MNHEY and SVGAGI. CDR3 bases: TGTGCCAGCAGTACACGAAGGGACGGCAATCAGCCCCAGCATTTT. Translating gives CASSTRRDGNQPQHF.

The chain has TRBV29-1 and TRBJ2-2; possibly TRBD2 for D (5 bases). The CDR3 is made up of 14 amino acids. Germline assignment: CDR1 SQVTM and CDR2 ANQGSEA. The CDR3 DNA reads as TGCAGTGTCTCAAGCGGAGTTTACACCGGGGAGCTGTTTTTT. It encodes CSVSSGVYTGELFF.

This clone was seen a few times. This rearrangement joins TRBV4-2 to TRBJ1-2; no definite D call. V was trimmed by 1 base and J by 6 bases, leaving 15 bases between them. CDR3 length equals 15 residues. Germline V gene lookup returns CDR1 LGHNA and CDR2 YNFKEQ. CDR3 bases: TGTGCCAGCAGCCAAGGACGGAAGATGGGTCATGGCTACACCTTC. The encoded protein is CASSQGRKMGHGYTF.

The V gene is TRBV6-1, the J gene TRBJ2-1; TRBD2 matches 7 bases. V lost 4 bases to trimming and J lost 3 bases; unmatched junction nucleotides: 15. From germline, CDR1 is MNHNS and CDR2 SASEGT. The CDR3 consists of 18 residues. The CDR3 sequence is CASSVRPLRASGYNEQFF. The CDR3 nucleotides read TGTGCCAGCAGTGTTCGGCCCCTTCGAGCTAGCGGCTACAATGAGCAGTTCTTC.

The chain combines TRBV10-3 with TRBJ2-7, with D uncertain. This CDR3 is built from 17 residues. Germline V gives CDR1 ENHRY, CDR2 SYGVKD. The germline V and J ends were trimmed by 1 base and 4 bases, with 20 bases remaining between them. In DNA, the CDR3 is TGTGCCATCAGTGAGTATATCGCGACACACAGAGATTACGAGCAGTACTTC. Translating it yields CAISEYIATHRDYEQYF.

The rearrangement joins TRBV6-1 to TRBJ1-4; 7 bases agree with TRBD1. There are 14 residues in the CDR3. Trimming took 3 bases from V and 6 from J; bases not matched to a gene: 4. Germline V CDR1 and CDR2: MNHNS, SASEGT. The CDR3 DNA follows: TGTGCCAGCAGTGACGGGACAGTACATGAAAAACTGTTTTTT. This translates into CASSDGTVHEKLFF.

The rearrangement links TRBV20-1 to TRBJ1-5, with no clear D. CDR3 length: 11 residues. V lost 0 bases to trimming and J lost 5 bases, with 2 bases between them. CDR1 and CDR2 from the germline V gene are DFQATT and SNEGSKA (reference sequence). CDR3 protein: CSAREHQPQHF. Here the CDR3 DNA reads TGCAGTGCTAGAGAACATCAGCCCCAGCATTTT.

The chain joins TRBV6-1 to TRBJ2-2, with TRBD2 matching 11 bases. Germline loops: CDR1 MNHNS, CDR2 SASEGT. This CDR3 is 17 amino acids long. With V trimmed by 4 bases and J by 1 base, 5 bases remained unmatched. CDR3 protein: CASSVRGLAENTGELFF. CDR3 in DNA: TGTGCCAGCAGTGTCCGGGGACTAGCGGAGAACACCGGGGAGCTGTTTTTT.

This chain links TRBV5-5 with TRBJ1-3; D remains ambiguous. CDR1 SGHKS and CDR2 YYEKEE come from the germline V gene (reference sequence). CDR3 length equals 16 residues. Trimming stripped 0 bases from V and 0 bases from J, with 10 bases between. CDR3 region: CASSLATVSSGNTIYF. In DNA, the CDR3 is TGTGCCAGCAGCTTGGCGACGGTGAGCTCTGGAAACACCATATATTTT.

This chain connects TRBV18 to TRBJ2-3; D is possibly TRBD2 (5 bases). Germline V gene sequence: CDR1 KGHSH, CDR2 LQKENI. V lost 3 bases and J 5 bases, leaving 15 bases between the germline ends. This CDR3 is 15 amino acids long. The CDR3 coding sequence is TGTGCCAGCTCACCGCCGGCGATCAGCGGAGATACGCAGTATTTT. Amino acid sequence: CASSPPAISGDTQYF.

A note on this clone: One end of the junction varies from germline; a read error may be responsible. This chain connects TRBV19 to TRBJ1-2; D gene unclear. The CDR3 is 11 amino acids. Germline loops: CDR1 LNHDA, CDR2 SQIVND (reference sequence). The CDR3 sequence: CASSMGRNRSF. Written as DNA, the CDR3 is TGTGCCAGTAGTATGGGTCGTAACAGAAGCTTC. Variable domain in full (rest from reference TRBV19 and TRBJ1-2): DGGITQSPKYLFRKEGQNVTLSCEQNLNHDAMYWYRQDPGQGLRLIYYSQIVNDFQKGDIAEGYSVSREKKESFPLTVTSAQKNPTAFYLCASSMGRNRSFGSGTRLTVV.

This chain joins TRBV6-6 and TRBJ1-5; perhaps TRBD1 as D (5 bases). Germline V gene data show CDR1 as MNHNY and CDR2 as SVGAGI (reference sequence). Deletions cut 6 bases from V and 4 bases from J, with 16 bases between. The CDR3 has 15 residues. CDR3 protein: CASSPRGRSNQPQHF. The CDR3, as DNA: TGTGCCAGCAGCCCCCGGGGGAGGTCGAATCAGCCCCAGCATTTT.

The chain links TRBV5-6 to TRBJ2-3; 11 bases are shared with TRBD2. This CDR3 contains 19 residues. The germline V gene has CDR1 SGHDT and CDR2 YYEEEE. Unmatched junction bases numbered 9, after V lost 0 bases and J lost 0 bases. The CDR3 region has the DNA TGTGCCAGCAGCTTGGAGGTAGCGGGAGGGCCCACTAGCACAGATACGCAGTATTTT. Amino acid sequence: CASSLEVAGGPTSTDTQYF.

This CDR3 reads CATKNTEAFF. CDR3 DNA sequence: TGTGCCACCAAGAACACTGAAGCTTTCTTT. The gene calls are TRBV19 and TRBJ1-1; D remains unclear. V lost 10 bases and J lost 1, with 4 bases in between. This CDR3 is built from 10 residues. Germline V gene sequence: CDR1 LNHDA, CDR2 SQIVND (reference sequence). Drawing the rest from reference TRBV19 and TRBJ1-1, the complete variable domain is DGGITQSPKYLFRKEGQNVTLSCEQNLNHDAMYWYRQDPGQGLRLIYYSQIVNDFQKGDIAEGYSVSREKKESFPLTVTSAQKNPTAFYLCATKNTEAFFGQGTRLTVV.